A selection of T cell receptor beta chains follows, all from one sample in a study of cytomegalovirus exposure and HLA in healthy donors. Sequencing was performed with immunoSEQ multiplex PCR; in TCRdb, only in-frame clones are kept and a portion is missing. Here the sample table reports 150,000 or so clones. The sample comprised PBMCs. These receptors all come from a woman aged 50 to 65 in good health and CMV-seronegative. The CDR3 runs from the conserved cysteine through the conserved F or W.

J: TRBJ2-5
V: TRBV9
CDR3: CASSPRATPETQYF

J: TRBJ1-1
V: TRBV6-1
CDR3: CASSEPGKAFF

J: TRBJ2-2
V: TRBV27
CDR3: CASRYGQGAAGELFF

J: TRBJ1-2
V: TRBV4-1
CDR3: CASSQVGTGAYSYGYTF

J: TRBJ2-1
V: TRBV30
CDR3: CAWSGGAYNEQFF

J: TRBJ2-7
V: TRBV5-1
CDR3: CASSFLGGASSYEQYF

J: TRBJ1-1
V: TRBV7-9
CDR3: CASSYRGNMNTEAFF

J: TRBJ1-5
V: TRBV28
CDR3: CASSSQGAAQPQHF

J: TRBJ2-5
V: TRBV4-1
CDR3: CASLGLEKETQYF

J: TRBJ1-1
V: TRBV4-1
CDR3: CASSQGDFRVKGAFF

J: TRBJ2-5
V: TRBV19
CDR3: CASTKTGEETQYF

J: TRBJ1-1
V: TRBV4-3
CDR3: CASSQDLTGTEAFF

J: TRBJ1-2
V: TRBV5-1
CDR3: CASSRDTNYGYTF

J: TRBJ2-2
V: TRBV6-4
CDR3: CASSEEAGGGTGELFF

J: TRBJ1-6
V: TRBV7-3
CDR3: CASSLNPRGSNSPLHF

J: TRBJ2-7
V: TRBV15
CDR3: CATSRGGQGSSYEQYF

J: TRBJ1-1
V: TRBV30
CDR3: CAWSRQGQGVDGAFF

J: TRBJ2-2
V: TRBV7-2
CDR3: CASSFGGGRTGELFF

J: TRBJ2-4
V: TRBV6-6
CDR3: CASRPGTGGNIQYF

J: TRBJ2-1
V: TRBV5-1
CDR3: CASSLGLAGEVYNEQFF

J: TRBJ1-4
V: TRBV7-8
CDR3: CASRRATNEKLFF

J: TRBJ2-5
V: TRBV18
CDR3: CASSPRVAGGRETQYF

J: TRBJ2-1
V: TRBV12-5
CDR3: CASGPTGVGEQFF

J: TRBJ1-5
V: TRBV6-5
CDR3: CASSLERENQPQHF

J: TRBJ1-2
V: TRBV5-1
CDR3: CASSLLGQGYAGYTF

J: TRBJ1-1
V: TRBV7-6
CDR3: CASSAPGNMNTEAFF

J: TRBJ2-3
V: TRBV30
CDR3: CAWSGRGRTDTQYF

J: NA
V: TRBV9
CDR3: CASSPYPPYEQYF

J: TRBJ2-7
V: TRBV7-8
CDR3: CASSFVLYEQYF

J: TRBJ2-5
V: TRBV2
CDR3: CASKDRDETQYF

J: TRBJ1-2
V: TRBV29-1
CDR3: CSVEGQGAGGYTF

J: TRBJ1-5
V: TRBV28
CDR3: CASRIRGANQPQHF

J: TRBJ2-3
V: TRBV5-1
CDR3: CASSFSGGDTDTQYF

J: TRBJ1-2
V: TRBV30
CDR3: CAWSGQGTGHYGYTF

J: TRBJ2-3
V: TRBV18
CDR3: CASVTGNTDTQYF

J: TRBJ2-7
V: TRBV15
CDR3: CATSTQRQPAYEQYF

J: TRBJ2-5
V: TRBV5-1
CDR3: CASSFQPGTGRETQYF

J: TRBJ2-1
V: TRBV5-5
CDR3: CASSPGLAYNEQFF

J: TRBJ1-4
V: TRBV9
CDR3: CASSGRGATNEKLFF

J: TRBJ2-5
V: TRBV5-4
CDR3: CASSDTSGGETQYF

J: TRBJ2-1
V: TRBV6-6
CDR3: CASSFSGTSSYNEQFF

J: TRBJ1-6
V: TRBV11-2
CDR3: CASSDRDRINSPLHF

J: TRBJ2-7
V: TRBV4-2
CDR3: CASSPRDRVDEQYF

J: TRBJ2-5
V: TRBV7-9
CDR3: CASTTLTGQETQYF

J: TRBJ2-3
V: TRBV16
CDR3: CASSLPAGYAGGTDTQYF

J: TRBJ2-5
V: TRBV7-9
CDR3: CASSLVGETQYF

J: TRBJ1-5
V: TRBV28
CDR3: CASRPWTGGGQPQHF

J: TRBJ2-5
V: TRBV25-1
CDR3: CASSEPAKRGLAQETQYF

J: TRBJ2-7
V: TRBV7-2
CDR3: CASSLGLAGMGEQYF

J: TRBJ2-5
V: TRBV6-4
CDR3: CASRYNSGGRQETQYF

J: TRBJ2-2
V: TRBV19
CDR3: CASSPGAGELFF

J: TRBJ2-7
V: TRBV19
CDR3: CASSIFLSGATYEQYF

J: TRBJ2-6
V: TRBV7-2
CDR3: CASSPRREVLSGANVLTF

J: TRBJ2-2
V: TRBV4-2
CDR3: CASSQVARSNTGELFF

J: TRBJ2-1
V: TRBV6-5
CDR3: CASSYSPGTSYNEQFF